Each of the 27 T cell receptor beta chains below was sequenced from the same sample in a study of shared clonotypes between healthy human individuals. Assay used: immunoSEQ multiplex PCR; TCRdb lists only in-frame clones, some missing. The sample has more than 600,000 clones; 92% are singletons. Terminally differentiated effector memory CD45RA+ cells were excluded from the naive CD8 cells, which were CD45RO-negative and positively selected for CCR7. The sequenced sample was naive CD8+ T cells sorted from blood. The receptors were sampled from a man aged 25-45 years in good health.

This clone was observed once. This chain joins TRBV7-9 and TRBJ2-1, with D possibly being TRBD2 (6 bases). Deletions cut 4 bases from V and 5 bases from J, with 12 bases between. Germline CDR1 and CDR2: SEHNR and FQNEAQ (reference sequence). This CDR3 comprises 14 residues. The CDR3 sequence: CASSSGTPDNEQFF. The CDR3 DNA reads as TGTGCCAGCAGCTCCGGGACTCCGGACAATGAGCAGTTCTTC. Looking up the rest from reference TRBV7-9 and TRBJ2-1 gives the full variable domain: DTGVSQNPRHKITKRGQNVTFRCDPISEHNRLYWYRQTLGQGPEFLTYFQNEAQLEKSRLLSDRFSAERPKGSFSTLEIQRTEQGDSAMYLCASSSGTPDNEQFFGPGTRLTVL.

J is TRBJ2-7 and V is TRBV7-9; weak D call: TRBD1 (6 bases). V was pared by 3 bases and J by 1 base, with 16 bases between. Germline V gene sequence: CDR1 SEHNR, CDR2 FQNEAQ (reference sequence). This CDR3 has 16 residues. In DNA, the CDR3 is TGTGCCAGCAGCTTGTTAGAGGGGACACTGTCCTACGAGCAGTACTTC. This sequence encodes CASSLLEGTLSYEQYF.

This chain links TRBV28 with TRBJ2-2; D is ambiguous. From germline, CDR1 is MDHEN and CDR2 SYDVKM. The CDR3 extends over 15 amino acids. V dropped 3 bases and J dropped 0 bases, with 8 bases sitting between them. The CDR3 DNA follows: TGTGCCAGCAGTTTCAGTCGGGCGAACACCGGGGAGCTGTTTTTT. It encodes CASSFSRANTGELFF.

This clone was picked up one time. The chain has TRBV11-2 and TRBJ2-3, with D possibly called TRBD1 or TRBD2 (6 bases each). This CDR3 has 15 amino acids. V gave up 0 bases and J gave up 3 bases, with 10 bases separating them. CDR1 and CDR2 from the germline V gene are SGHAT and FQNNGV. CDR3 bases: TGTGCCAGCAGCTTAGAGGGCGGGACAACAGATACGCAGTATTTT. Translating gives CASSLEGGTTDTQYF.

The chain employs TRBV5-4 and TRBJ2-3; TRBD2 aligns across 8 bases. The V and J ends lost 3 bases and 2 bases, in that order; junction bases with no gene match: 20. CDR1 and CDR2 from the germline V gene are SGHNT and YYREEE (reference sequence). The CDR3 loop spans 20 amino acids. The CDR3 here is CASSWPGGAKAGVYTDTQYF. The CDR3, as DNA: TGTGCCAGCAGCTGGCCCGGCGGAGCAAAAGCGGGAGTTTACACAGATACGCAGTATTTT.

The chain is built from TRBV27 and TRBJ2-7, with 8 bases lining up with TRBD1. CDR3 length: 14 amino acids. V dropped 5 bases and J dropped 3; count of bases not matched to a gene: 6. Germline V gives CDR1 MNHEY, CDR2 SMNVEV (reference sequence). CDR3 coding DNA: TGTGCCAGCAGTGGAAGACAGGGGTACTACGAGCAGTACTTC. Protein product: CASSGRQGYYEQYF.

This sequence joins TRBV28 and TRBJ2-5, with no clear D. Trimming cost V 1 base and J 5 bases, with 14 bases left between them. The CDR3 length is 15 residues. Germline V gene data show CDR1 as MDHEN and CDR2 as SYDVKM. DNA of the CDR3: TGTGCCAGCAGTTTATTCGGGCCCCTGGGGGAGACCCAGTACTTC. Protein product: CASSLFGPLGETQYF.

The rearrangement joins TRBV10-2 to TRBJ2-7, with 10 nucleotides matching TRBD2. The V gene end was trimmed by 6 bases and the J gene end by 1 base; junction bases not matched to a gene: 3. Germline V CDR1 and CDR2: WSHSY, SAAADI. This CDR3 is built from 14 residues. CDR3 coding DNA: TGCGCCAGCAGCGGACTAGCGGCGTCCTACGAGCAGTACTTC. This gives the protein CASSGLAASYEQYF.

This clone has a single count. The chain joins TRBV27 to TRBJ2-1; D possibly uses TRBD1 or TRBD2 (5 bases each). Germline V lookup: CDR1 MNHEY, CDR2 SMNVEV (reference sequence). The CDR3 consists of 15 residues. Trimming left V 1 base short and J 6 bases short, with 13 bases between. For the CDR3, the DNA is TGTGCCAGCAGTTTATTTGTGGGACCATTCAATGAGCAGTTCTTC. Protein product: CASSLFVGPFNEQFF.

J is TRBJ2-5 and V is TRBV7-9, with TRBD2 matching 13 bases. The CDR3 has 16 amino acids. The germline CDR1 and CDR2 sequences are SEHNR and FQNEAQ (reference sequence). V dropped 5 bases and J dropped 4; count of bases not matched to a gene: 7. For the CDR3, the DNA is TGTGCCAGCAGCAGACTAGCGGGAGGTTTGGCAGAGACCCAGTACTTC. Translation: CASSRLAGGLAETQYF.

The rearrangement links TRBV7-9 to TRBJ2-5, with D possibly being TRBD2 (5 bases). Per germline, CDR1 SEHNR and CDR2 FQNEAQ (reference sequence). This CDR3 has 16 residues. V was trimmed by 1 base and J by 0 bases, leaving 12 bases between them. For the CDR3, the DNA is TGTGCCAGCAGCTTAGGTCCCGAGGACTACCAAGAGACCCAGTACTTC. Translating gives CASSLGPEDYQETQYF. The whole variable domain, filled in from reference TRBV7-9 and TRBJ2-5, reads DTGVSQNPRHKITKRGQNVTFRCDPISEHNRLYWYRQTLGQGPEFLTYFQNEAQLEKSRLLSDRFSAERPKGSFSTLEIQRTEQGDSAMYLCASSLGPEDYQETQYFGPGTRLLVL.

About this clone: The sample has other DNA sequences that encode this CDR3 too. The rearrangement joins TRBV27 to TRBJ2-3; the D gene is possibly TRBD2 (6 bases). The CDR3 extends over 14 amino acids. V lost 6 bases and J 3 bases, leaving 13 bases between the germline ends. CDR1 is MNHEY and CDR2 is SMNVEV in the germline V gene (reference sequence). The DNA of the CDR3 is TGTGCCAGCAGCCTCCTGGGGGGAACAGATACGCAGTATTTT. Its protein is CASSLLGGTDTQYF.

The rearrangement links TRBV19 to TRBJ2-1; no firm D call. Germline V gene lookup returns CDR1 LNHDA and CDR2 SQIVND (reference sequence). CDR3 length: 14 amino acids. The V end was cut by 7 bases, the J end by 0 bases, with 10 bases between. CDR3 DNA: TGTGCCAGTAAAGACCCGAGCTCCTACAATGAGCAGTTCTTC. This codes for CASKDPSSYNEQFF.

The J gene is TRBJ2-3, the V gene TRBV4-1; 11 bases map to TRBD2. The length of the CDR3 is 16 residues. The germline CDR1 and CDR2 sequences are MGHRA and YSYEKL. Trimming took 8 bases from V and 3 from J; bases not matched to a gene: 10. This CDR3 reads CASGSGTSGWTDTQYF. CDR3 in DNA: TGCGCCAGCGGTTCCGGGACTAGCGGCTGGACAGATACGCAGTATTTT.

The chain links TRBV28 to TRBJ2-1, with a weak D call TRBD1 (6 bases). V lost 6 bases and J 3 bases, leaving 12 bases between the germline ends. Per the germline V gene, CDR1 is MDHEN and CDR2 is SYDVKM. The CDR3 extends over 14 amino acids. CDR3 nucleotides: TGTGCCAGCAGCACGGGACAACTCTACAATGAGCAGTTCTTC. Residues: CASSTGQLYNEQFF.

V is TRBV14 and J is TRBJ2-7; weak D call: TRBD1 (6 bases). The CDR3 covers 13 residues. Germline values: CDR1 SGHDN, CDR2 FVKESK. Trimming shortened V by 4 bases and J by 3 bases, and 10 bases separated the two germline ends. The CDR3: CASSRDTYYEQYF. The CDR3, as DNA: TGTGCCAGCAGCCGGGACACCTACTACGAGCAGTACTTC.

This clone is a singleton in its sample. CDR3 coding DNA: TGCAGCGTTGAGCCCGACACTCACCCCAATGAGCAGTTCTTC. This encodes CSVEPDTHPNEQFF. The chain has TRBV29-1 and TRBJ2-1; D call uncertain. This CDR3 comprises 14 residues. In germline, CDR1 is SQVTM, CDR2 ANQGSEA. V was shortened by 3 bases and J by 6 bases, with 15 bases between the two germline ends.

The chain combines TRBV6-5 with TRBJ2-7; D gene uncertain. The germline V gene encodes CDR1 MNHEY and CDR2 SVGAGI. This CDR3 has 13 residues. Between the trimmed V and J ends, which lost 0 bases and 6 bases, there was a span of 9 bases. The CDR3 nucleotides read TGTGCCAGCAGTTACTCGTCACAGTTCGAGCAGTACTTC. Protein sequence: CASSYSSQFEQYF.

This clone was picked up one time. This chain uses TRBV11-2 with TRBJ2-1, with 8 bases lining up with TRBD1. Germline CDR1 SGHAT, CDR2 FQNNGV. The trim removed 0 bases at V and 4 bases at J, leaving 5 bases unmatched. The CDR3 runs to 16 residues. Here the CDR3 DNA reads TGTGCCAGCAGCTTAGAACCGGGACAGGCTTACAATGAGCAGTTCTTC. Its protein is CASSLEPGQAYNEQFF.

V and J are TRBV27 and TRBJ2-1; 9 nucleotides agree with TRBD2. The V gene end was trimmed by 3 bases and the J gene end by 2 bases; junction bases not matched to a gene: 2. The germline V gene encodes CDR1 MNHEY and CDR2 SMNVEV (reference sequence). This CDR3 has 15 amino acids. CDR3 residues: CASSFGLAPYNEQFF. The CDR3 region has the DNA TGTGCCAGCAGTTTCGGACTAGCGCCCTACAATGAGCAGTTCTTC.

V usage is TRBV10-1 and J usage is TRBJ2-7, with a weak D call TRBD1 (5 bases). Germline CDR1 reads WNHNN; CDR2 reads SYGVQD (reference sequence). The V and J ends lost 6 bases and 0 bases respectively, with 12 bases between them. The CDR3 sequence is 14 residues long. CDR3 DNA sequence: TGCGCCAGCAGCCCCACAGGAACCTCCTACGAGCAGTACTTC. This translates into CASSPTGTSYEQYF.

The V and J genes are TRBV27 and TRBJ2-2, with 9 bases matching TRBD1. The germline V gene encodes CDR1 MNHEY and CDR2 SMNVEV (reference sequence). V shed 2 bases and J 4 bases; nucleotides not matched to a gene: 11. The CDR3 has 18 residues. CDR3 in amino acids: CASSLAAAGTGITGELFF. The DNA of the CDR3 is TGTGCCAGCAGTTTAGCAGCCGCCGGGACAGGGATCACCGGGGAGCTGTTTTTT.

The chain carries TRBV18 and TRBJ2-1; a possible D gene is TRBD1 (6 bases). Germline loops: CDR1 KGHSH, CDR2 LQKENI. This CDR3 is 13 amino acids long. The germline V and J ends were trimmed by 6 bases and 7 bases, with 13 bases remaining between them. The CDR3 sequence: CASSRGQPNEQFF. DNA for the CDR3: TGTGCCAGCTCCCGTGGACAGCCGAATGAGCAGTTCTTC.

The sample holds one count of this clone. This rearrangement joins TRBV28 to TRBJ2-1; a possible D gene is TRBD2 (6 bases). V was pared by 2 bases and J by 5 bases, with 16 bases between. The germline CDR1 and CDR2 sequences are MDHEN and SYDVKM. The CDR3 is made up of 16 amino acids. The CDR3 sequence: CASSLGGSVAHNEQFF. The CDR3, as DNA: TGTGCCAGCAGTTTAGGGGGGTCCGTAGCGCACAATGAGCAGTTCTTC.

CDR3: CASDLGGQEVTEAFF. CDR3 bases: TGTGCCAGCGATTTGGGCGGGCAGGAGGTCACTGAAGCTTTCTTT. This chain connects TRBV2 to TRBJ1-1; D is unclear. The CDR3 runs to 15 residues. Trimming cost V 8 bases and J 4 bases, with 20 bases left between them. Germline CDR1 SNHLY, CDR2 FYNNEI.

J is TRBJ1-2 and V is TRBV9; tentative D call: TRBD1 (5 bases). Trimming left V 4 bases short and J 2 bases short, with 18 bases between. Germline V CDR1 and CDR2: SGDLS, YYNGEE. This CDR3 comprises 16 residues. The DNA of the CDR3 is TGTGCCAGCAGCCTCCGACCTAGCGGGGACAACTATGGCTACACCTTC. Its protein product is CASSLRPSGDNYGYTF.

V gene TRBV25-1 combines with J gene TRBJ2-1; 7 nucleotides match TRBD1. This CDR3 is 16 amino acids long. V shed 4 bases, J shed 5 bases, and the junction held 11 bases outside the gene matches. Germline V lookup: CDR1 MGHDK, CDR2 SYGVNS. CDR3 amino acids: CASSGRTGRVNNEQFF. CDR3 in DNA: TGTGCCAGCAGTGGGAGGACAGGCAGAGTTAACAATGAGCAGTTCTTC.